This T cell receptor beta chain originates from a study of shared clonotypes between healthy human individuals. The repertoire was sequenced with immunoSEQ multiplex PCR; TCRdb's copy has only in-frame clones and lacks some. Among about 2.4 million clones listed, roughly 93% were seen once. The germline gives CDR1 MDHEN, CDR2 SYDVKM. Germline trimming cut 5 bases from V and 3 bases from J; bases unmatched to any gene: 4. This CDR3 is 14 amino acids long. The source material was naive CD4+ T cells from PBMCs. Subset denoted: CD45RA+ positively selected. The chain recombines TRBV28 with TRBJ1-1, with 9 bases that match TRBD1. The sequence derives from a man aged 18 to 30 in good health. Some clones in this sample may be carry-over from other donors' samples. The DNA of the CDR3 is TGTGCCAGCAGTACAGGGGGCTGGGACACTGAAGCTTTCTTT. It encodes CASSTGGWDTEAFF.